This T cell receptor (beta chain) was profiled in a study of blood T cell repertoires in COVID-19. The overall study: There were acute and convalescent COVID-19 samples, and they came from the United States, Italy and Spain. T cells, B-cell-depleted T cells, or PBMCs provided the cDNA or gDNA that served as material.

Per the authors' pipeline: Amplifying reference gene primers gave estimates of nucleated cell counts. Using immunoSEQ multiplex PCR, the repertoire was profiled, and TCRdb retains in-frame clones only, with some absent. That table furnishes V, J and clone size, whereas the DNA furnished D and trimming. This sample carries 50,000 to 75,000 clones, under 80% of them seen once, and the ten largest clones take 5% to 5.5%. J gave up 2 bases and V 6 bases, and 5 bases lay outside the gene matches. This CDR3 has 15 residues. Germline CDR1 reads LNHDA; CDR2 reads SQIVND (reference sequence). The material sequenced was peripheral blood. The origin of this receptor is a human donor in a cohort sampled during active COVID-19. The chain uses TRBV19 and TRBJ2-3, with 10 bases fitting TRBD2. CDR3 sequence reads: CASRGLATSTDTQYF. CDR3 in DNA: TGTGCCAGTAGGGGACTAGCGACGTCCACAGATACGCAGTATTTT. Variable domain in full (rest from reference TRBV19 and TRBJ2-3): DGGITQSPKYLFRKEGQNVTLSCEQNLNHDAMYWYRQDPGQGLRLIYYSQIVNDFQKGDIAEGYSVSREKKESFPLTVTSAQKNPTAFYLCASRGLATSTDTQYFGPGTRLTVL.